One sample yielded the 9 T cell receptor beta chains listed below, sequenced in a study of blood T cell repertoires in COVID-19. Some clones are missing from TCRdb's copy, which holds only in-frame ones; the method was immunoSEQ multiplex PCR. The repertoire has more than 250,000 clones, around 83% of them found once; the top ten carry approximately 1.1%. The source material was peripheral blood. These receptors originate from a woman in her 50s with acute or convalescent COVID-19.

This clone was seen at least ten times. Written as DNA, the CDR3 is TGTGCCAGCACCCCTGAGCGACAGCACAATGAGCAGTTCTTC. Translation: CASTPERQHNEQFF. The chain couples TRBV2 to TRBJ2-1, with D possibly matching TRBD1 (5 bases). V lost 7 bases and J 5 bases, leaving 15 bases between the germline ends. This CDR3 has 14 amino acids. Germline V CDR1 and CDR2: SNHLY, FYNNEI.

The chain carries TRBV5-1 and TRBJ1-1, with D unclear. V gave up 0 bases and J gave up 6 bases, with 12 bases separating them. Germline V gene data show CDR1 as SGHRS and CDR2 as YFSETQ. The CDR3 contains 14 residues. CDR3 DNA: TGCGCCAGCAGCTTGGCCGGACCGAGGGCTGAAGCTTTCTTT. Protein product: CASSLAGPRAEAFF.

This chain's CDR3 is CARQGAVTSGNTIYF. CDR3 in DNA: TGTGCCCGACAGGGCGCTGTAACCTCTGGAAACACCATATATTTT. This chain links TRBV7-7 with TRBJ1-3; 7 bases fit TRBD1. Germline CDR1 is SSHAT and CDR2 is FNYEAQ (reference sequence). V gave up 11 bases and J gave up 0 bases; unmatched junction bases: 10. The CDR3 is 15 residues long.

This rearrangement joins TRBV10-2 to TRBJ1-5, with TRBD1 matching over 7 bases. After removal of 5 bases from V and 0 bases from J, the junction contained 7 bases not matched to a gene. Germline lookup yields CDR1 WSHSY and CDR2 SAAADI. There are 16 residues in the CDR3. Here the CDR3 DNA reads TGCGCCAGCAGTCTGGCAGGGGGACATAGCAATCAGCCCCAGCATTTT. It translates to CASSLAGGHSNQPQHF.

This chain joins TRBV6-4 and TRBJ1-2, with D maybe TRBD1 (5 bases). V lost 2 bases and J lost 7, with 17 bases in between. The CDR3 loop spans 15 amino acids. Germline V CDR1 and CDR2: MRHNA, SNTAGT. The CDR3, as DNA: TGTGCCAGCAGTGACGGGAACAGGATGACTAGTGGCTACACCTTC. It encodes CASSDGNRMTSGYTF.

The chain links TRBV9 to TRBJ2-3; TRBD1 agrees at 8 bases. The J segment lost 5 bases and the V segment lost 0 bases, leaving 11 bases of the junction unmatched. The V gene's germline CDR1 is SGDLS and CDR2 YYNGEE. The CDR3 is 17 residues long. CDR3 residues: CASSVAFTGGVGDTQYF. Written as DNA, the CDR3 is TGTGCCAGCAGCGTAGCCTTTACAGGGGGTGTAGGAGATACGCAGTATTTT. Looking up the rest from reference TRBV9 and TRBJ2-3 gives the full variable domain: DSGVTQTPKHLITATGQRVTLRCSPRSGDLSVYWYQQSLDQGLQFLIQYYNGEERAKGNILERFSAQQFPDLHSELNLSSLELGDSALYFCASSVAFTGGVGDTQYFGPGTRLTVL.

The gene calls are TRBV12-3 or TRBV12-4 and TRBJ1-1; D ambiguous. Trimming stripped 4 bases from V and 3 bases from J, with 9 bases between. This CDR3 comprises 13 residues. Written as DNA, the CDR3 is TGTGCCAGCAGTTCTCGACGGGACACTGAAGCTTTCTTT. Residues: CASSSRRDTEAFF.

This chain connects TRBV29-1 to TRBJ1-2; 8 nucleotides match TRBD1. CDR3 length equals 12 residues. The germline gives CDR1 SQVTM, CDR2 ANQGSEA. Unmatched junction bases numbered 4, after V lost 7 bases and J lost 3 bases. CDR3 sequence reads: CSAHRGDYGYTF. As DNA, the CDR3 is TGCAGCGCACACAGGGGGGACTATGGCTACACCTTC.

The V gene is TRBV25-1, the J gene TRBJ2-3, with a tentative D call TRBD1 (7 bases). Trimming left V 5 bases short and J 5 bases short, with 17 bases between. The CDR3 consists of 15 residues. Germline V CDR1 and CDR2: MGHDK, SYGVNS. The CDR3 DNA reads as TGTGCCAGCAGTCCCTCAGGGGGGAAGGGAGATACGCAGTATTTT. Its translation: CASSPSGGKGDTQYF.